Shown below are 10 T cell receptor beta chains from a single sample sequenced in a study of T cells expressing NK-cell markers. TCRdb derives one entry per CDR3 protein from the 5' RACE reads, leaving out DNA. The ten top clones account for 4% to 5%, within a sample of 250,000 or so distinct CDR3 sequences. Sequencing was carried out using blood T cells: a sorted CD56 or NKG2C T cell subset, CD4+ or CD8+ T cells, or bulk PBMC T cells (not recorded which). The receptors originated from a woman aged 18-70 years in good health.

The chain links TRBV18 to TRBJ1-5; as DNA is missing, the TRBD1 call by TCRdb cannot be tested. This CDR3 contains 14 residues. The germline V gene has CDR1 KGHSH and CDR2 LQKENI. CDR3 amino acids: CASSAQGADQPQHF.

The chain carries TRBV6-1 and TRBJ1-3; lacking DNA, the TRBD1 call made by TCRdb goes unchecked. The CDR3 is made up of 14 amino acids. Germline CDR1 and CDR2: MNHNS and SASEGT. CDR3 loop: CASSRDTSGNTIYF.

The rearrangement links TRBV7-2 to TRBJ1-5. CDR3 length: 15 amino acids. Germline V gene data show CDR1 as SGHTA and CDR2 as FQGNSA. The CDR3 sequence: CASSLEGSGNQPQHF.

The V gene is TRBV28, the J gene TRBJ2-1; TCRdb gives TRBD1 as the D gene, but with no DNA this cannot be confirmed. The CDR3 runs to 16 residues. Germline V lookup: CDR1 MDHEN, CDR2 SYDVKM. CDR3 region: CASSFASGHSYNEQFF.

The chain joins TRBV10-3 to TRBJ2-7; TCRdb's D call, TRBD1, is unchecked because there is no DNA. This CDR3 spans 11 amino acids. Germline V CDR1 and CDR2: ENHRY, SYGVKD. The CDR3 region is CALGQGYEQYF.

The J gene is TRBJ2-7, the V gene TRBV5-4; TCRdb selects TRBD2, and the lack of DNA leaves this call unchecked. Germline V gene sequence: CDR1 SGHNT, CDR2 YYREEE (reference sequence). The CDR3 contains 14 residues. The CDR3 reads CASSRTSGKGEQYF.

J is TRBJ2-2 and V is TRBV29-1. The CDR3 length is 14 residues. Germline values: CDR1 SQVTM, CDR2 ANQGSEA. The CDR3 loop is CSVGGRPNTGELFF.

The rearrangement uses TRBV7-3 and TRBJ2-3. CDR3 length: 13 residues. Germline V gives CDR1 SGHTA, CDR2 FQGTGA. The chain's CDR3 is CASSTSVWDTQYF.

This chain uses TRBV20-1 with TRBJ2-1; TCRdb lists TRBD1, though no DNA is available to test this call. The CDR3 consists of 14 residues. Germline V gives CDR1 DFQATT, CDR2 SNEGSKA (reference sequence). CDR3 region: CSARAGYGGNEQFF.

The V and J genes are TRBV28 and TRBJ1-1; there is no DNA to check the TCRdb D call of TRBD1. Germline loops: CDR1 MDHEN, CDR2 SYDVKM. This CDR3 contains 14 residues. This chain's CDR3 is CASSFMGQGGKAFF.